This T cell receptor (beta chain) is drawn from a study of cytomegalovirus exposure and HLA in healthy donors. Findings and caveats of the study: Rates of TCR association differed by HLA locus in a later analysis, with DRB1 highest and HLA-C lowest.

The V end was cut by 5 bases, the J end by 5 bases, with 12 bases between. Germline V lookup: CDR1 SQVTM, CDR2 ANQGSEA. The length of the CDR3 is 12 residues. Primers included in the PCR were 60 Vbeta and 13 Jbeta primers. Assay: immunoSEQ multiplex PCR; the TCRdb copy retains only in-frame clones and omits some. The sample yields 55,000 or so clones, roughly 80% seen once. For this clone: The target antigen is unknown.

The clonotype comes from a man in his thirties or forties in good health and CMV-seronegative. The J gene is TRBJ2-5, the V gene TRBV29-1; possibly TRBD2 for D (6 bases). Sequencing was done on a sample of PBMCs. The CDR3 loop is CSVTGLQETQYF. DNA for the CDR3: TGCAGCGTTACGGGACTTCAGGAGACCCAGTACTTC.